The T cell receptor beta chain under discussion was sequenced for a study of OX40 agonist ivuxolimab in advanced cancers. Study details: Patients received ivuxolimab, an intravenous treatment, every 2 weeks at 0.01 to 10 mg/kg. Mean age approximately 55 years, range about 23 to 79; roughly 82% male. Study-level results: In CD8+ T cells, expanded clones were on average more numerous than in CD4+.

Collection of blood occurred at baseline, at cycle 4 day 1, and at cycle 7 day 1. Remarks on this clone: Its specificity is unknown.

V shed 11 bases and J 8 bases; nucleotides not matched to a gene: 7. CDR3 length equals 12 residues. From germline, CDR1 is LNHDA and CDR2 SQIVND (reference sequence). Generated by immunoSEQ multiplex PCR, the TCRdb table keeps only in-frame clones and is missing some. The table records some 14,000 clones, more than 70% of them present only once. The origin of this receptor is an adult with an advanced solid tumor such as melanoma, head and neck, liver or kidney cancer. Sample: CD4+ or CD8+ T cells sorted from blood, taken in a trial of the OX40 agonist ivuxolimab. The V and J genes are TRBV19 and TRBJ1-2, with 11 bases aligning to TRBD1. CDR3 nucleotides: TGTGCCGGAAGGGACAGGGGGAACGGCTACACCTTC. Its translation: CAGRDRGNGYTF.